Shown below are 17 T cell receptor beta chains from a single sample sequenced in a study of T cell responses to AZD1222 COVID-19 vaccine. Assay: immunoSEQ multiplex PCR; the TCRdb copy retains only in-frame clones and omits some. The sample consists of over 100,000 clones, approximately 90% of them appearing once. Sample: peripheral blood, taken 28 days after the second AZD1222 dose. The receptors come from an adult who received the AZD1222 COVID-19 vaccine.

This clone has just one count. V and J are TRBV7-8 and TRBJ1-4, with D unresolved. Between the trimmed V and J ends, which lost 5 bases and 8 bases, there was a span of 18 bases. This CDR3 has 15 amino acids. Germline V gives CDR1 SGHVS, CDR2 FQNEAQ. The CDR3 region has the DNA TGTGCCAGCAGCCTAGACGGAGGGAGTAACGAAAAACTGTTTTTT. Encoded protein: CASSLDGGSNEKLFF.

This sequence joins TRBV5-6 and TRBJ1-4; 10 nucleotides line up with TRBD1. V shed 4 bases, J shed 6 bases, and the junction held 12 bases outside the gene matches. CDR1 SGHDT and CDR2 YYEEEE come from the germline V gene. The CDR3 has 17 amino acids. The CDR3 nucleotides read TGTGCCAGCAGCCTCAGGACAGGGGGTTTGGTCGATGAAAAACTGTTTTTT. Residues: CASSLRTGGLVDEKLFF. The full variable domain, in which reference TRBV5-6 and TRBJ1-4 provide the parts outside the CDR3, is DAGVTQSPTHLIKTRGQQVTLRCSPKSGHDTVSWYQQALGQGPQFIFQYYEEEERQRGNFPDRFSGHQFPNYSSELNVNALLLGDSALYLCASSLRTGGLVDEKLFFGSGTQLSVL.

This rearrangement joins TRBV18 to TRBJ1-1, with D uncertain. There are 14 residues in the CDR3. The germline gives CDR1 KGHSH, CDR2 LQKENI. The V end was cut by 3 bases, the J end by 1 base, with 9 bases between. In DNA, the CDR3 is TGTGCCAGCTCACCCTATCTGTCGAACACTGAAGCTTTCTTT. Translated: CASSPYLSNTEAFF.

V gene TRBV6-5 combines with J gene TRBJ1-2, with 7 bases fitting TRBD1. V gave up 0 bases and J gave up 4 bases; unmatched junction bases: 2. Germline-derived CDR1 and CDR2 are MNHEY and SVGAGI. This CDR3 spans 14 amino acids. The CDR3 coding sequence is TGTGCCAGCAGTTACTCGAAGGGGGCCTATGGCTACACCTTC. Amino acids: CASSYSKGAYGYTF.

This chain links TRBV5-4 with TRBJ2-3; 9 nucleotides align to TRBD1. The CDR3 runs 14 residues. Unmatched junction bases numbered 4, after V lost 4 bases and J lost 4 bases. Per the germline V gene, CDR1 is SGHNT and CDR2 is YYREEE (reference sequence). CDR3 in amino acids: CASSMGQGSDTQYF. The CDR3 DNA is TGTGCCAGCAGCATGGGACAGGGTTCAGATACGCAGTATTTT.

V gene TRBV19 combines with J gene TRBJ2-3; 15 nucleotides align to TRBD2. This CDR3 has 17 amino acids. The germline gives CDR1 LNHDA, CDR2 SQIVND (reference sequence). The J segment lost 3 bases and the V segment lost 4 bases, leaving 5 bases of the junction unmatched. The CDR3 loop is CASSSPGLAGGTDTQYF. CDR3 sequence (DNA): TGTGCCAGTAGTAGCCCGGGACTAGCGGGAGGAACAGATACGCAGTATTTT.

The V call is TRBV28, the J call TRBJ2-1; 8 bases fit TRBD2. Germline lookup yields CDR1 MDHEN and CDR2 SYDVKM. V was clipped by 6 bases and J by 5 bases; unmatched bases: 12. This CDR3 has 16 residues. The CDR3 loop is CASSRGGSLGNNEQFF. DNA of the CDR3: TGTGCCAGCAGCCGCGGGGGGTCCTTAGGCAACAATGAGCAGTTCTTC. Based on the CDR3 plus reference TRBV28 and TRBJ2-1, the full variable domain is DVKVTQSSRYLVKRTGEKVFLECVQDMDHENMFWYRQDPGLGLRLIYFSYDVKMKEKGDIPEGYSVSREKKERFSLILESASTNQTSMYLCASSRGGSLGNNEQFFGPGTRLTVL.

The chain employs TRBV20-1 and TRBJ2-1; the D is unclear. Looked up from germline, CDR1 is DFQATT and CDR2 is SNEGSKA (reference sequence). This CDR3 comprises 15 residues. The V end was cut by 3 bases, the J end by 6 bases, with 18 bases between. CDR3 loop: CSASPRKLYPNEQFF. The CDR3 DNA is TGCAGTGCTAGTCCCCGTAAACTATACCCCAATGAGCAGTTCTTC.

This chain links TRBV6-2 or TRBV6-3 with TRBJ1-5, with 10 positions matching TRBD1. V lost 6 bases to trimming and J lost 0 bases; unmatched junction nucleotides: 5. Germline V gives CDR1 MNHEY, CDR2 SVGEGT. This CDR3 has 16 amino acids. This CDR3 reads CASSLRDRGSNQPQHF. The CDR3, as DNA: TGTGCCAGCAGCCTCCGGGACAGGGGTAGCAATCAGCCCCAGCATTTT.

The chain is built from TRBV28 and TRBJ1-5; D call uncertain. The V gene lost 3 bases and the J gene lost 6 bases, with 12 bases spanning the gap. The CDR3 spans 14 residues. CDR1 and CDR2 (germline): MDHEN, SYDVKM. CDR3 sequence (DNA): TGTGCCAGCAGTTTTGAAGCGGTGGGTCAGCCCCAGCATTTT. Translation: CASSFEAVGQPQHF.

The gene calls are TRBV18 and TRBJ2-2; 9 bases align to TRBD2. Trimming removed 2 bases from V and 4 bases from J; junction bases left unmatched: 5. This CDR3 is built from 16 residues. Per germline, CDR1 KGHSH and CDR2 LQKENI. CDR3 in DNA: TGTGCCAGCTCACCAGTTAGCGGGAGTAGCACCGGGGAGCTGTTTTTT. This translates into CASSPVSGSSTGELFF.

The chain carries TRBV5-1 and TRBJ2-7, with D perhaps matching TRBD1 or TRBD2 (7 bases each). Trimming shortened V by 4 bases and J by 4 bases, and 15 bases separated the two germline ends. This CDR3 contains 14 residues. Germline CDR1 is SGHRS and CDR2 is YFSETQ. CDR3 protein: CASSIRQGGYEQYF. The CDR3 DNA reads TGCGCCAGCAGCATTAGACAGGGAGGGTACGAGCAGTACTTC.

The chain carries TRBV4-2 and TRBJ2-2; D is perhaps TRBD2 (6 bases). The ends were cut back, 1 base at V and 8 bases at J, with 17 bases in the middle. CDR3 length: 16 amino acids. Germline loops: CDR1 LGHNA, CDR2 YNFKEQ. The CDR3 DNA sequence: TGTGCCAGCAGCCAAGGGCCACGGGAGAGGAAGGGGGAGCTGTTTTTT. It encodes CASSQGPRERKGELFF.

This clone was seen a few times. The gene calls are TRBV30 and TRBJ2-1, with TRBD2 matching over 9 bases. Germline V gene lookup returns CDR1 GTSNPN and CDR2 SVGIG (reference sequence). Losses at the gene ends were 1 base for V and 0 bases for J; bases not matched to a gene: 10. There are 18 residues in the CDR3. The CDR3 DNA follows: TGTGCCTGGAGTGGGGGGAGACTAGCGGTAAACTCCTACAATGAGCAGTTCTTC. This gives the protein CAWSGGRLAVNSYNEQFF.

The chain employs TRBV19 and TRBJ1-2; D unresolved. V gave up 4 bases and J gave up 6 bases, with 9 bases separating them. This CDR3 contains 12 residues. Germline-derived CDR1 and CDR2 are LNHDA and SQIVND (reference sequence). The CDR3 DNA follows: TGTGCCAGTAGTACCTCGGGCCATGGCTACACCTTC. It yields the protein CASSTSGHGYTF.

For the CDR3, the DNA is TGCGCCAGCAGCCGGGCAGGGGGTAACAATGAGCAGTTCTTC. Translating gives CASSRAGGNNEQFF. The V and J genes are TRBV5-1 and TRBJ2-1; 7 bases match TRBD1. Germline values: CDR1 SGHRS, CDR2 YFSETQ. The CDR3 consists of 14 residues. Unmatched junction bases numbered 6, after V lost 4 bases and J lost 5 bases.

The chain links TRBV30 to TRBJ2-7; D gene uncertain. The germline V gene has CDR1 GTSNPN and CDR2 SVGIG (reference sequence). The germline V and J ends were trimmed by 2 bases and 0 bases, with 5 bases remaining between them. The CDR3 has 12 residues. CDR3 coding DNA: TGTGCCTGGAGTTTTTCCTCCTACGAGCAGTACTTC. Protein product: CAWSFSSYEQYF.